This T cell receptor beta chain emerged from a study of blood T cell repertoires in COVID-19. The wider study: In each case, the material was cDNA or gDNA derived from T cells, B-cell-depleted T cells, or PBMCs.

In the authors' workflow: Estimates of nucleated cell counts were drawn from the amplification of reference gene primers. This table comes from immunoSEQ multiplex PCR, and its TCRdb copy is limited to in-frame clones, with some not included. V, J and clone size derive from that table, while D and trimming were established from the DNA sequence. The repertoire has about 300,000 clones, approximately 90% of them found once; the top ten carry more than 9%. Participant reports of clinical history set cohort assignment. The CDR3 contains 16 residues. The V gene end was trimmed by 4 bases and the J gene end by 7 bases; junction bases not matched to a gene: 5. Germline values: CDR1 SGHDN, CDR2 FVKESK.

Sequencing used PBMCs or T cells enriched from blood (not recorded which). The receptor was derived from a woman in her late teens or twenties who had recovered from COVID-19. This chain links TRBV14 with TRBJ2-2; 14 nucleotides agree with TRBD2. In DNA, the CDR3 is TGTGCCAGCAGCCCGGGACTAGCGGGAGTGCACGGGGAGCTGTTTTTT. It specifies CASSPGLAGVHGELFF.